The 23 T cell receptor beta chains given below trace back to one sample, sequenced in a study of CD4 and CD8 cells across lung adenocarcinoma regions (dated by TCRdb to between 2017 and 2018). Preparation of the library involved PCR. Sequenced using a HiSeq X Ten. The raw public data were reprocessed by TCRdb itself: fastp quality trimming at Q25, MiXCR clonotype calling, in-frame beta chains only. A single entry per CDR3 protein holds the most common genes and DNA from its merged rows. Recorded for this sample are 10,000 to 11,000 distinct CDR3 sequences; about 48% of them occurred a single time. Roughly a fifth of the sample is in the top ten clones. Sequencing used CD4+ T cells from the center of a lung tumor. This sample's cell subset or site label indicates: tumor center region. The receptors shown here come from a male donor with lung adenocarcinoma. The CD4 and CD8 labels of this study may be unreliable.

This clonotype was counted between two and nine times. This chain connects TRBV6-2 or TRBV6-3 to TRBJ2-6, with 7 positions matching TRBD1. Germline V lookup: CDR1 MNHEY, CDR2 SVGEGT. The CDR3 length is 17 residues. With 4 bases clipped from V and 3 bases from J, the junction kept 9 bases outside the gene matches. CDR3 coding DNA: TGTGCCAGCAGTTCCTTCGTCCAGGGGGTTGGGGCCAACGTCCTGACTTTC. Translated: CASSSFVQGVGANVLTF.

To note about this clonotype: Sequence at one end of the junction differs from germline and may be a read error. The gene calls are TRBV27 and TRBJ2-3, with D perhaps matching TRBD1 (8 bases). The CDR3 covers 19 residues. Germline-derived CDR1 and CDR2 are MNHEY and SMNVEV (reference sequence). CDR3 DNA sequence: TGTGCCAGCCGCCCTGGAGGAGGGGCGGGGGCCAGGGGGCAAGATACGCAGTATTTC. This sequence encodes CASRPGGGAGARGQDTQYF.

V gene TRBV7-6 combines with J gene TRBJ2-3; 7 bases are shared with TRBD2. J was trimmed by 4 bases and V by 2 bases; bases with no gene match: 6. Germline values: CDR1 SGHVS, CDR2 FNYEAQ. The CDR3 covers 15 residues. CDR3 in DNA: TGTGCCAGCAGCTTACCTAGCGGTAATTCAGATACGCAGTATTTT. Translating gives CASSLPSGNSDTQYF.

This clonotype is labeled as medium-sized. The chain links TRBV6-2 or TRBV6-3 to TRBJ2-5, with D perhaps given as TRBD1 or TRBD2 (5 bases each). Germline-derived CDR1 and CDR2 are MNHEY and SVGEGT. The V and J ends lost 3 bases and 5 bases respectively, with 25 bases between them. The CDR3 is 18 residues long. In DNA, the CDR3 is TGTGCCAGCAGTTATTCTATTGGGGGTAGCGCCAAGGGGGAGACCCAGTACTTC. Its protein product is CASSYSIGGSAKGETQYF.

This clonotype counts as hyperexpanded (1% or more). The chain combines TRBV6-1 with TRBJ2-3; 13 bases match TRBD2. The CDR3 loop spans 15 amino acids. From germline, CDR1 is MNHNS and CDR2 SASEGT. The V segment lost 3 bases and the J segment 4 bases; nucleotides outside the gene matches: 1. This chain's CDR3 is CASSETSGGPDTQYF. CDR3 nucleotide sequence: TGTGCCAGCAGTGAGACTAGCGGGGGGCCAGATACGCAGTATTTT.

The V and J genes are TRBV6-5 and TRBJ2-7, with 9 bases fitting TRBD2. This CDR3 contains 17 residues. Per germline, CDR1 MNHEY and CDR2 SVGAGI. Trimming at V came to 0 bases and at J to 1 base, leaving 7 bases not matched to a gene. The CDR3 region has the DNA TGTGCCAGCAGTTACTCGCGGCCAGCGGGAGGATCCTACGAGCAGTACTTC. This translates into CASSYSRPAGGSYEQYF.

Comments on this clonotype: The junction departs from the called germline gene at one end, perhaps through a read error. The rearrangement uses TRBV6-1 and TRBJ2-5; 13 nucleotides agree with TRBD2. Germline CDR1 is MNHNS and CDR2 is SASEGT. There are 15 residues in the CDR3. The CDR3 coding sequence is TGTGCCAGCAGTGAGACTAGCGGGGGGCCAGAGACCCAGTATTTC. Translating gives CASSETSGGPETQYF.

Ten or more counts support this clonotype. The CDR3 region is CASSQARNNEQFF. CDR3 nucleotide sequence: TGCGCCAGCAGCCAAGCGCGGAACAATGAGCAGTTCTTC. This rearrangement joins TRBV4-1 to TRBJ2-1; D is undetermined. This CDR3 region has 13 residues. With 1 base removed from V and 5 bases from J, the gap between germline ends came to 6 bases. Germline V gives CDR1 MGHRA, CDR2 YSYEKL.

This chain connects TRBV12-3 or TRBV12-4 to TRBJ2-5; D unclear. This CDR3 has 15 amino acids. The V gene lost 3 bases and the J gene lost 5 bases, with 16 bases spanning the gap. The CDR3 DNA reads as TGTGCCAGCAGTTTTAACGTGGGAAATGGCGAGACCCAGTACTTC. Amino acids: CASSFNVGNGETQYF.

V usage is TRBV7-2 and J usage is TRBJ2-2; 12 bases are a match to TRBD2. With 3 bases clipped from V and 5 bases from J, the junction kept 7 bases outside the gene matches. Germline lookup yields CDR1 SGHTA and CDR2 FQGNSA. The CDR3 covers 17 residues. The CDR3 DNA sequence: TGTGCCAGCAGCTTGTCTAGCGGGAGGGCTCGAACCGGGGAGCTGTTTTTT. Its protein product is CASSLSSGRARTGELFF.

The chain joins TRBV28 to TRBJ2-7; TRBD2 is a possible D gene (6 bases). V shed 5 bases and J shed 0 bases, with 14 bases lying between them. Germline lookup yields CDR1 MDHEN and CDR2 SYDVKM. The CDR3 runs to 15 residues. DNA of the CDR3: TGTGCCAGCAGTCCCGCGGGATTCAGCTCCTACGAGCAGTACTTC. Its protein is CASSPAGFSSYEQYF.

This clonotype has just a few counts. The chain combines TRBV20-1 with TRBJ2-3; D is perhaps TRBD1 (7 bases). The length of the CDR3 is 14 residues. Looked up from germline, CDR1 is DFQATT and CDR2 is SNEGSKA (reference sequence). V was trimmed by 6 bases and J by 5 bases, leaving 18 bases between them. The CDR3 nucleotides are TGCAGTGCGATCCAGGGGGGCGGGCGAGATACGCAGTATTTT. Translating it yields CSAIQGGGRDTQYF.

The chain combines TRBV10-1 with TRBJ2-3, with D hard to call. CDR3 length: 13 residues. The germline V gene encodes CDR1 WNHNN and CDR2 SYGVQD (reference sequence). V was cut by 11 bases and J by 9 bases, with 21 bases left in between. CDR3 DNA sequence: TGCGCCTCGGAGCGTTGCCCGACAAACACGCAGTATTTT. Its translation is CASERCPTNTQYF.

As to this clonotype: Germline and junction disagree at one end, which may indicate a read error. The rearrangement joins TRBV7-2 to TRBJ2-3, with 7 nucleotides matching TRBD2. Germline V gene lookup returns CDR1 SGHTA and CDR2 FQGNSA. This CDR3 has 14 amino acids. CDR3 DNA sequence: TGTGCGGGCAGCGGGGTACCTGGCACAGATACGCAGTATTTC. It is translated as CAGSGVPGTDTQYF. Full variable domain (rest looked up from reference TRBV7-2 and TRBJ2-3): GAGVSQSPSNKVTEKGKDVELRCDPISGHTALYWYRQSLGQGLEFLIYFQGNSAPDKSGLPSDRFSAERTGGSVSTLTIQRTQQEDSAVYLCAGSGVPGTDTQYFGPGTRLTVL.

Points on this clonotype: A read error may account for a junction end that differs from germline. V usage is TRBV7-9 and J usage is TRBJ2-5; D is undetermined. CDR3 length: 13 amino acids. Germline values: CDR1 SEHNR, CDR2 FQNEAQ (reference sequence). This chain's CDR3 is CASSLEVDAPPFF. CDR3 nucleotide sequence: TGTGCCAGCAGCTTAGAGGTAGATGCCCCGCCGTTCTTC.

V is TRBV12-3 or TRBV12-4 and J is TRBJ1-5; D remains unclear. V was cut by 0 bases and J by 0 bases, with 3 bases left in between. The CDR3 is 14 amino acids. The CDR3 region has the DNA TGTGCCAGCAGTTTAGCATTTAGCAATCAGCCCCAGCATTTT. It encodes CASSLAFSNQPQHF.

The J gene is TRBJ2-5, the V gene TRBV6-5; the D gene is possibly TRBD2 (5 bases). The CDR3 consists of 15 residues. Germline V lookup: CDR1 MNHEY, CDR2 SVGAGI. V lost 11 bases to trimming and J lost 0 bases, with 19 bases between them. The CDR3 protein is CAAGYSGRDQETQYF. CDR3 nucleotide sequence: TGTGCCGCGGGTTACTCGGGCCGGGACCAAGAGACCCAGTACTTC.

This clonotype came up a few times. The V gene is TRBV5-4, the J gene TRBJ2-1; 7 bases are a match to TRBD2. The V gene end was trimmed by 0 bases and the J gene end by 9 bases; junction bases not matched to a gene: 6. This CDR3 is 14 amino acids long. Germline V CDR1 and CDR2: SGHNT, YYREEE (reference sequence). The CDR3 nucleotides are TGTGCCAGCAGCTTGGTGATCAGGGAGGGTGAGCAGTTCTTC. Its translation: CASSLVIREGEQFF.

V and J are TRBV6-1 and TRBJ2-2; 11 nucleotides line up with TRBD2. This CDR3 has 18 residues. Germline CDR1 reads MNHNS; CDR2 reads SASEGT. V lost 1 base and J lost 16; bases outside the gene matches: 20. CDR3: CASSEVITSGSVTDAQFF. CDR3 in DNA: TGTGCCAGCAGTGAAGTGATCACTAGCGGGAGTGTCACCGATGCGCAGTTTTTT.

The chain employs TRBV6-1 and TRBJ2-7, with 12 bases fitting TRBD2. The CDR3 totals 16 residues. In germline, CDR1 is MNHNS, CDR2 SASEGT. V lost 5 bases and J lost 1; bases outside the gene matches: 6. For the CDR3, the DNA is TGTGCCAGCAGTAAACTAGCGGGAGGCACGTCCTACGAGCAGTACTTC. The encoded protein is CASSKLAGGTSYEQYF.

In its sample, this clonotype was seen many times. This sequence joins TRBV5-6 and TRBJ1-1; D is unclear. Between the trimmed V and J ends, which lost 2 bases and 5 bases, there was a span of 7 bases. The CDR3 has 12 residues. Germline CDR1 SGHDT, CDR2 YYEEEE. CDR3 sequence (DNA): TGTGCCAGCAGCTTCGGTCGGACTGAAGCTTTCTTT. Amino acid sequence: CASSFGRTEAFF.

Many counts were recorded for this clonotype. The J gene is TRBJ2-1, the V gene TRBV20-1; D could derive from TRBD1 or TRBD2 (5 bases each). The V and J ends lost 6 bases and 5 bases respectively, with 11 bases between them. Looked up from germline, CDR1 is DFQATT and CDR2 is SNEGSKA (reference sequence). The CDR3 length is 12 residues. The CDR3 bases are TGCAGTGCCCGTGTGGGGGACAATGAGCAGTTCTTC. Encoded protein: CSARVGDNEQFF.

This chain joins TRBV6-4 and TRBJ2-6; 8 bases map to TRBD1. V lost 5 bases and J lost 1; bases outside the gene matches: 4. Germline lookup yields CDR1 MRHNA and CDR2 SNTAGT. This CDR3 has 16 amino acids. The CDR3 region is CASSLTGGSGANVLTF. CDR3 nucleotides: TGTGCCAGCAGTCTTACAGGGGGGTCTGGGGCCAACGTCCTGACTTTC.